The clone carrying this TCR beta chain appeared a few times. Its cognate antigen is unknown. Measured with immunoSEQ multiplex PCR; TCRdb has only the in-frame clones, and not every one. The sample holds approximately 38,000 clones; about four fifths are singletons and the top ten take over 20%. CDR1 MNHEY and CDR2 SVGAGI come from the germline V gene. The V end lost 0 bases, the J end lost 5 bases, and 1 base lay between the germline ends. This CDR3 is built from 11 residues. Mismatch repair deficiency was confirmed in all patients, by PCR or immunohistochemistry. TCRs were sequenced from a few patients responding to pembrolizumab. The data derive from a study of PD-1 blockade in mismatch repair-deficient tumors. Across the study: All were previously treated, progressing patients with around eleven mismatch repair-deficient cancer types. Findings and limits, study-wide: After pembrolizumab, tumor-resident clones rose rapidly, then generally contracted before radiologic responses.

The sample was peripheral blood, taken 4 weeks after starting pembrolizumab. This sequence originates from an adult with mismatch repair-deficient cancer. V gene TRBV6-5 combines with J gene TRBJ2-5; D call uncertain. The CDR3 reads CASSYSETQYF. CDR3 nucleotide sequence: TGTGCCAGCAGTTACTCGGAGACCCAGTACTTC.